These 5 T cell receptor beta chains share one sample of origin, sequenced in a study of monozygotic twins with inflammatory bowel disease. Reanalyzing the 5' RACE reads, TCRdb keeps one entry per CDR3 protein, without DNA. In all, the sample yields approximately 330,000 distinct CDR3 sequences. Material for sequencing was blood. These receptors were collected from a human donor with ulcerative colitis or Crohn's disease, or a healthy co-twin of an affected twin (not recorded which).

This sequence joins TRBV6-2 or TRBV6-3 and TRBJ2-2; TCRdb's D gene call, TRBD2, goes unchecked for lack of DNA. This CDR3 has 15 residues. CDR1 is MNHEY, CDR2 SVGEGT, per germline. CDR3 loop: CASTGLAGGTGELFF.

The chain carries TRBV27 and TRBJ2-7; TCRdb's D call, TRBD1, is unchecked because there is no DNA. The CDR3 has 14 residues. Germline assignment: CDR1 MNHEY and CDR2 SMNVEV (reference sequence). CDR3: CASSPRDISSEQYF.

The chain carries TRBV5-1 and TRBJ2-5; the TRBD2 assignment by TCRdb is unverifiable without DNA. The CDR3 sequence is 17 residues long. CDR1 is SGHRS, CDR2 YFSETQ, per germline. CDR3: CASSLGRLAPTKETQYF.

The chain is built from TRBV6-2 or TRBV6-3 and TRBJ2-7; TCRdb indicates TRBD1, and absent DNA this call remains unverified. The CDR3 is 20 residues long. The V gene's germline CDR1 is MNHEY and CDR2 SVGEGT. This CDR3 reads CASSYSIPGQGSAYAYEQYF.

The chain combines TRBV12-3 or TRBV12-4 with TRBJ2-1; TCRdb designates TRBD2, a call that cannot be tested without DNA. This CDR3 comprises 19 residues. Here the CDR3 reads CASSLRPIGTSGGAYEQFF.